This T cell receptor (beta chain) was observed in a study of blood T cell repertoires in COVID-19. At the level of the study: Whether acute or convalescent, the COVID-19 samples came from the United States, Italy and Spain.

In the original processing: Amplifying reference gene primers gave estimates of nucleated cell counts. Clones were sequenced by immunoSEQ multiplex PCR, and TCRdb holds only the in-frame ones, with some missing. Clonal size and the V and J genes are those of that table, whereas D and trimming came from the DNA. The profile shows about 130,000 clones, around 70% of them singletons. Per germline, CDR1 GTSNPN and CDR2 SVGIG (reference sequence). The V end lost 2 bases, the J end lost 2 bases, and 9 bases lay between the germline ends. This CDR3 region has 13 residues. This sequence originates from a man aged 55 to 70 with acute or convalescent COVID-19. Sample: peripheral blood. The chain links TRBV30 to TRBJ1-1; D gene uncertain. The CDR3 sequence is CAWSPDSNTEAFF. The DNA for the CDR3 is TGTGCCTGGAGTCCGGACTCAAACACTGAAGCTTTCTTT.